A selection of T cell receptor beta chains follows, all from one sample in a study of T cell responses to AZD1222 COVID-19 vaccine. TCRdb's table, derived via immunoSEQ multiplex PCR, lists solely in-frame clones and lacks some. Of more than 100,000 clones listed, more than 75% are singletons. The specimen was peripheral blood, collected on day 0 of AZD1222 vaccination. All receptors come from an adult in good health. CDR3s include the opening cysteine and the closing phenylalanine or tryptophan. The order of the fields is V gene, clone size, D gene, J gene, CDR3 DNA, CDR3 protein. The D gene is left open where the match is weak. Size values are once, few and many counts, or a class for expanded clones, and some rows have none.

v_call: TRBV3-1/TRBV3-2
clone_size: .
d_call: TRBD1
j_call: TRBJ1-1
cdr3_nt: TGTGCCAGCAGCCAAGGACAGGGTGCGACTGAAGCTTTCTTT
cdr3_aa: CASSQGQGATEAFF

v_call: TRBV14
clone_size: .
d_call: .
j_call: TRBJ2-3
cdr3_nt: TGTGCCAGCAGCCAAGATTACTCGGGCGAGGGCACAGATACGCAGTATTTT
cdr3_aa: CASSQDYSGEGTDTQYF

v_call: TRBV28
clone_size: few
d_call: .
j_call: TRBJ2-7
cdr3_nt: TGTGCCAGCAGTTTGCCCCGAGCTCGGGTCCACGAGCAGTACTTC
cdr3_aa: CASSLPRARVHEQYF

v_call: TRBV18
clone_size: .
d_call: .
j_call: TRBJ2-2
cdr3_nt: TGTGCCAGCTCCCACGGGACAACGAACACCGGGGAGCTGTTTTTT
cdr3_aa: CASSHGTTNTGELFF

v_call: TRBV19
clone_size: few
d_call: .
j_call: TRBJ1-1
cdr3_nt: TGTGCCAGTATCAGTGGATGGAACACTGAAGCTTTCTTT
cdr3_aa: CASISGWNTEAFF

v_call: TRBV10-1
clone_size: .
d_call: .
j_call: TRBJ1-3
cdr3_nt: TGCGCCACCCAGGGCTCTGGAAACACCATATATTTT
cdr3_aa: CATQGSGNTIYF

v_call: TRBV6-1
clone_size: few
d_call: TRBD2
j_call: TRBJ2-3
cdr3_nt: TGTGCCAGCAGTGAACTAGCGGGTCTGGGGGGAGATACGCAGTATTTT
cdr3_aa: CASSELAGLGGDTQYF

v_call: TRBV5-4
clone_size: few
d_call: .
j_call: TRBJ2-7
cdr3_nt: TGTGCCAGCAGCTTGGCAGGGACACTCTACGAGCAGTACTTC
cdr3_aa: CASSLAGTLYEQYF

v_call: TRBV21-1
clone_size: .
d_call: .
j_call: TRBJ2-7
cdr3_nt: TGTGCCAGGGGAGCGGAGGGCGGCAGCGGAAACTACGAGCAGTACTTC
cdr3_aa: CARGAEGGSGNYEQYF

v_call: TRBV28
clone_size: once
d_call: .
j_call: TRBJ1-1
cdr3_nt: TGTGCCAGCAGTCCCGGGACAAGCGTTATAAACACTGAAGCTTTCTTT
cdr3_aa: CASSPGTSVINTEAFF

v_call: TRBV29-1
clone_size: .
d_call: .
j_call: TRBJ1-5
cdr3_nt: TGCAGCGTTGAAGGGGGGGGGAATCAGCCCCAGCATTTT
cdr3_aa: CSVEGGGNQPQHF

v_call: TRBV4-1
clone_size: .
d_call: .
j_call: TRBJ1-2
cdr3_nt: TGCGCCAGCAGCCGAGGGGAAGGGGGGAGGTATGGCTACACCTTC
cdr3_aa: CASSRGEGGRYGYTF

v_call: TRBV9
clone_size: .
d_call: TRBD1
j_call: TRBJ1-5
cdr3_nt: TGTGCCAGCAGTGCCGGACAGGGATTTCAGCCCCAGCATTTT
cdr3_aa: CASSAGQGFQPQHF

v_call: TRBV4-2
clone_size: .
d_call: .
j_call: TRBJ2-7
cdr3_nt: TGTGCCAGCAGCCAAGAACGAAGACGGGAACCCTACGAGCAGTACTTC
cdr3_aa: CASSQERRREPYEQYF

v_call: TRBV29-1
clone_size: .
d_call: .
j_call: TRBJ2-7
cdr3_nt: TGCAGCGTTGATGAAGGGACCTCCTACGAGCAGTACTTC
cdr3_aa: CSVDEGTSYEQYF

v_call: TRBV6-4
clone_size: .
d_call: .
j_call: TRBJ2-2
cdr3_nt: TGTGCCAGCAGTGATTATGGGGCCCATGGCGGGGAGCTGTTTTTT
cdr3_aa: CASSDYGAHGGELFF

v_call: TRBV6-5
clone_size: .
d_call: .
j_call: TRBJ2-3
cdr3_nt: TGTGCCAGCACCAAACCGGCAGCCAGCACAGATACGCAGTATTTT
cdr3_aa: CASTKPAASTDTQYF

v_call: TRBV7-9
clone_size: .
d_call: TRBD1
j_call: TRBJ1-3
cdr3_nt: TGTGCCAGCAGCTGGGGACAGGGGATCTCTGGAAACACCATATATTTT
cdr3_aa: CASSWGQGISGNTIYF

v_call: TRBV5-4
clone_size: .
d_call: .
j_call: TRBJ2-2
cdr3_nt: TGTGCCAGCAGCTCGTCGAACACCGGGGAGCTGTTTTTT
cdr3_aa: CASSSSNTGELFF

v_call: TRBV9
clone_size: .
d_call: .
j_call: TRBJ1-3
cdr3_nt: TGTGCCAGCAGCGTGACGGAGACTGGAAACACCATATATTTT
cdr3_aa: CASSVTETGNTIYF

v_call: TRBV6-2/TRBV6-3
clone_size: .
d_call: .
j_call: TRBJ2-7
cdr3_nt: TGTGCCAGCAGTTACCCGAGGACAGAACGTCCCTACGAGCAGTACTTC
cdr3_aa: CASSYPRTERPYEQYF

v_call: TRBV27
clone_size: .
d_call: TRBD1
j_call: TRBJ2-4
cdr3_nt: TGTGCCAGCCAAACTGGGGGACAGGGAAACATTCAGTACTTC
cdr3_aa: CASQTGGQGNIQYF

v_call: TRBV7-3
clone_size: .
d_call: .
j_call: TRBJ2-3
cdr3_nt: TGTGCCAGCAGCTTAATTGGCAGAACAGATACGCAGTATTTT
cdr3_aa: CASSLIGRTDTQYF

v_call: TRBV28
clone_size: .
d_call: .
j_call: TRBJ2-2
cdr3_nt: TGTGCCAGCAGTTTGTCGGCCCGGCCCGGGGAGCTGTTTTTT
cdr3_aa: CASSLSARPGELFF

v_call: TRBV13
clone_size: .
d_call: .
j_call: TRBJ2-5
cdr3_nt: TGTGCCAGCAGCTTAGTAGGGCTAGAGACCCAGTACTTC
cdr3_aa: CASSLVGLETQYF

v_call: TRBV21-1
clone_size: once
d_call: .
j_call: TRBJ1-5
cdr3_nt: TGTGCCAGCAGCAAACCCCCTGGGCCTCCACAGCCCCAGCATTTT
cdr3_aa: CASSKPPGPPQPQHF

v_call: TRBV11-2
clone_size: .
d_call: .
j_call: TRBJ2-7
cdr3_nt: TGTGCCAGCAGCGCCCTAGAGTTCTCCTACGAGCAGTACTTC
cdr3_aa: CASSALEFSYEQYF

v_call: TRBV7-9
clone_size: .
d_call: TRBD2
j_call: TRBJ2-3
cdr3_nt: TGTGCCAGCAGCTTAGATGTGGGGGGGTTAGATACGCAGTATTTT
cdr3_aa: CASSLDVGGLDTQYF

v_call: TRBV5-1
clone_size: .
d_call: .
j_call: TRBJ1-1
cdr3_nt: TGCGCCAGCACGGACTTGAACACTGAAGCTTTCTTT
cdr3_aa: CASTDLNTEAFF